Sequencing of this TCR beta chain was carried out in a study of blood T cell repertoires in COVID-19. V lost 5 bases and J lost 0, with 5 bases in between. The CDR3 loop spans 13 amino acids. Germline-derived CDR1 and CDR2 are SGHRS and YFSETQ. Assay used: immunoSEQ multiplex PCR; TCRdb lists only in-frame clones, some missing. The repertoire holds approximately 200,000 clones, with roughly 80% as singletons. The chain combines TRBV5-1 with TRBJ2-2; D gene unclear. This receptor was taken from a man in his fifties or sixties with active or convalescent COVID-19. The sample comprised peripheral blood. The CDR3 region is CASRYSNTGELFF. The CDR3, as DNA: TGCGCCAGCAGGTATTCGAACACCGGGGAGCTGTTTTTT. Combining the CDR3 with reference TRBV5-1 and TRBJ2-2 gives the whole variable domain KAGVTQTPRYLIKTRGQQVTLSCSPISGHRSVSWYQQTPGQGLQFLFEYFSETQRNKGNFPGRFSGRQFSNSRSEMNVSTLELGDSALYLCASRYSNTGELFFGEGSRLTVL.